This is a list of T cell receptor beta chains from one sample in a study of blood T cells in healthy people across ages. One entry per CDR3 protein, called by TCRdb with MiXCR from the 5' RACE reads. Altogether roughly 1.4 million distinct CDR3 sequences are present, approximately 63% being singletons, with the ten largest covering 6.5% to 8%. The source material was blood. The receptors derive from a man aged 18 to 30 in good health. Both conserved end residues are part of each CDR3. A D gene is named only where the DNA matches it firmly. Where a row states a size, it is once, few, many or the class of an expanded clone; other rows omit it.

D,J,size,V,CDR3,DNA
TRBD1,TRBJ1-2,-,TRBV6-2/TRBV6-3,CASSRGLHRGNYGYTF,TGTGCCAGCAGTCGCGGGTTGCACAGGGGGAACTATGGCTACACCTTC
TRBD1,TRBJ1-2,-,TRBV4-1,CASSQLGTGDDYGYTF,TGCGCCAGCAGCCAATTAGGGACAGGAGACGACTATGGCTACACCTTC
-,TRBJ2-1,-,TRBV3-1,CASTQFGENRKQFF,TGTGCCAGCACCCAGTTTGGGGAAAACCGAAAGCAGTTCTTC
-,TRBJ2-3,once,TRBV7-9,CASSLAPNRADTQYF,TGTGCCAGCAGCTTAGCCCCCAACAGGGCTGATACGCAGTATTTT
-,TRBJ2-7,few,TRBV29-1,CSAQSSSYEQYF,TGCAGCGCCCAGTCGAGCTCCTACGAGCAGTACTTC
TRBD1,TRBJ1-1,-,TRBV6-1,CASPRDRVSTEAFF,TGTGCCAGCCCGCGGGACAGGGTGAGCACTGAAGCTTTCTTT
-,TRBJ1-6,-,TRBV11-2,CASKWDSYNSPLHF,TGTGCCAGCAAATGGGACTCCTATAATTCACCCCTCCACTTT
-,TRBJ1-6,-,TRBV20-1,CSASLVSDSPLHF,TGCAGTGCTAGTTTGGTTTCAGATTCACCCCTCCACTTT
TRBD1,TRBJ1-2,few,TRBV4-1,CASRSPQGDYGYTF,TGCGCCAGCAGATCACCTCAGGGGGACTATGGCTACACCTTC
-,TRBJ2-7,-,TRBV11-2,CASRKPGTRSYEQYF,TGTGCCAGCAGGAAACCCGGAACTAGAAGCTACGAGCAGTACTTC
TRBD2,TRBJ2-7,-,TRBV27,CASASFLAGASYEQYF,TGTGCCAGCGCCTCTTTTTTAGCGGGGGCCTCCTACGAGCAGTACTTC
TRBD2,TRBJ2-5,-,TRBV9,CASSGGLAGVAFYNEQYF,TGTGCCAGCAGCGGGGGACTAGCGGGAGTTGCTTTTTACAATGAGCAGTACTTC
-,TRBJ2-3,-,TRBV4-1,CASSQVFAGTDTQYF,TGCGCCAGCAGCCAAGTTTTTGCGGGAACAGATACGCAGTATTTT
-,TRBJ2-2,-,TRBV28,CASSITGGELFF,TGTGCCAGCAGTATAACGGGCGGGGAGCTGTTTTTT
-,TRBJ2-5,-,TRBV6-5,CASSYFSWGAETQYF,TGTGCCAGCAGTTACTTCTCTTGGGGGGCCGAGACCCAGTACTTC
-,TRBJ1-1,-,TRBV15,CTTSSLWTATNTEAFF,TGTACCACCAGCAGCCTCTGGACAGCCACTAACACTGAAGCTTTCTTT